One sample yielded the 18 T cell receptor beta chains listed below, sequenced in a study of cytomegalovirus exposure and HLA in healthy donors. Assay: immunoSEQ multiplex PCR; the TCRdb copy retains only in-frame clones and omits some. The data show about 350,000 clones, with 87% seen just once and over 1% held by the top ten. Sequenced: PBMCs. These receptors were collected from a woman under 40 in good health and CMV-seropositive.

J is TRBJ2-2 and V is TRBV16; 12 bases fit TRBD2. The CDR3 runs to 15 residues. The germline CDR1 and CDR2 sequences are KGHSY and FQNENV. Germline trimming cut 7 bases from V and 1 base from J; bases unmatched to any gene: 1. CDR3 residues: CASKLAGGNTGELFF. CDR3 nucleotide sequence: TGTGCCAGCAAACTAGCGGGAGGGAACACCGGGGAGCTGTTTTTT.

The chain uses TRBV4-3 and TRBJ1-4, with D unclear. The CDR3 contains 15 residues. Germline V lookup: CDR1 LGHNA, CDR2 YSLEER. V was clipped by 0 bases and J by 4 bases, with 9 bases between them. This chain's CDR3 is CASSQDQASNEKLFF. CDR3 bases: TGCGCCAGCAGCCAAGATCAGGCCAGTAATGAAAAACTGTTTTTT.

The chain has TRBV6-5 and TRBJ1-6, with TRBD1 matching over 7 bases. V lost 6 bases to trimming and J lost 5 bases; unmatched junction nucleotides: 4. Germline CDR1 MNHEY, CDR2 SVGAGI. CDR3 length: 14 amino acids. CDR3 loop: CASRPTGDNSPLHF. CDR3 sequence (DNA): TGTGCCAGCAGGCCAACAGGGGATAATTCACCCCTCCACTTT.

The J gene is TRBJ1-5, the V gene TRBV7-2, with TRBD1 matching 7 bases. CDR3 length: 15 amino acids. The trim removed 6 bases at V and 0 bases at J, leaving 5 bases unmatched. The V gene's germline CDR1 is SGHTA and CDR2 FQGNSA. CDR3 residues: CASSKTGISNQPQHF. CDR3 in DNA: TGTGCCAGCAGTAAGACAGGGATTAGCAATCAGCCCCAGCATTTT.

The table lists this clone with a few counts. J is TRBJ1-6 and V is TRBV11-2, with D unclear. Germline V lookup: CDR1 SGHAT, CDR2 FQNNGV. Trimming left V 1 base short and J 9 bases short, with 13 bases between. The CDR3 runs 15 residues. CDR3 residues: CASSLGILPGSPLHF. CDR3 DNA: TGTGCCAGCAGCTTAGGTATCCTCCCGGGTTCACCCCTCCACTTT.

This rearrangement joins TRBV29-1 to TRBJ2-7; TRBD2 matches at 8 bases. V shed 1 base, J shed 2 bases, and the junction held 4 bases outside the gene matches. Germline V lookup: CDR1 SQVTM, CDR2 ANQGSEA. The CDR3 contains 14 residues. As DNA, the CDR3 is TGCAGCGTTGAAGTCCGACTAGCGACCTACGAGCAGTACTTC. It yields the protein CSVEVRLATYEQYF.

V is TRBV29-1 and J is TRBJ1-1, with D possibly being TRBD1 (6 bases). The CDR3 length is 14 residues. Trimming left V 3 bases short and J 0 bases short, with 11 bases between. Germline V gives CDR1 SQVTM, CDR2 ANQGSEA. CDR3 residues: CSVDGQGMNTEAFF. The DNA for the CDR3 is TGCAGCGTTGACGGGCAGGGGATGAACACTGAAGCTTTCTTT.

CDR3 nucleotide sequence: TGTGCCAGCAGTACCCGAAAGACAGGGGATAGGAACATTCAGTACTTC. Encoded protein: CASSTRKTGDRNIQYF. J is TRBJ2-4 and V is TRBV6-6, with 8 bases that match TRBD1. Trimming at V came to 5 bases and at J to 7 bases, leaving 13 bases not matched to a gene. This CDR3 spans 16 amino acids. Germline values: CDR1 MNHNY, CDR2 SVGAGI (reference sequence).

V usage is TRBV28 and J usage is TRBJ2-5; 10 nucleotides agree with TRBD1. With 4 bases clipped from V and 4 bases from J, the junction kept 6 bases outside the gene matches. Per the germline V gene, CDR1 is MDHEN and CDR2 is SYDVKM. The CDR3 totals 15 residues. In DNA, the CDR3 is TGTGCCAGCAGTTCACCGGGACAGGGGCGAGAGACCCAGTACTTC. It is translated as CASSSPGQGRETQYF.

The V gene is TRBV5-4, the J gene TRBJ2-1, with TRBD1 as a possible D gene (6 bases). The CDR3 consists of 13 residues. The germline V gene encodes CDR1 SGHNT and CDR2 YYREEE (reference sequence). V gave up 4 bases and J gave up 10 bases, with 15 bases separating them. The chain's CDR3 is CASSGAGAQEQFF. The CDR3 DNA reads as TGTGCCAGCAGCGGCGCAGGGGCTCAGGAGCAGTTCTTC.

The chain employs TRBV6-5 and TRBJ1-1; D ambiguous. This CDR3 is built from 11 residues. Trimming left V 2 bases short and J 8 bases short, with 6 bases between. CDR1 and CDR2 from the germline V gene are MNHEY and SVGAGI. CDR3 amino acids: CASSYMGEAFF. The CDR3 coding sequence is TGTGCCAGCAGTTACATGGGGGAAGCTTTCTTT.

This clone has a single count. CDR3 nucleotides: TGTGCCTGGAGTGTAGAAAAGGCCAAAAACATTCAGTACTTC. Its translation: CAWSVEKAKNIQYF. The chain joins TRBV30 to TRBJ2-4; D unresolved. Germline V CDR1 and CDR2: GTSNPN, SVGIG (reference sequence). The CDR3 has 14 residues. The V end lost 0 bases, the J end lost 1 base, and 7 bases lay between the germline ends.

The rearrangement joins TRBV5-1 to TRBJ1-1; the D gene is possibly TRBD1 (5 bases). The CDR3 consists of 14 residues. Germline V gene data show CDR1 as SGHRS and CDR2 as YFSETQ. V lost 4 bases and J lost 7, with 17 bases in between. The CDR3 DNA reads as TGCGCCAGCAGCGCGGGACCGAGAAACCTTGAAGCTTTCTTT. Protein: CASSAGPRNLEAFF. Full variable domain (outside the CDR3, taken from reference TRBV5-1 and TRBJ1-1): KAGVTQTPRYLIKTRGQQVTLSCSPISGHRSVSWYQQTPGQGLQFLFEYFSETQRNKGNFPGRFSGRQFSNSRSEMNVSTLELGDSALYLCASSAGPRNLEAFFGQGTRLTVV.

This rearrangement joins TRBV30 to TRBJ2-1, with TRBD2 matching over 10 bases. Germline CDR1 is GTSNPN and CDR2 is SVGIG (reference sequence). This CDR3 region has 16 residues. The V gene end was trimmed by 1 base and the J gene end by 1 base; junction bases not matched to a gene: 4. CDR3 amino acids: CAWSDGSGGSYNEQFF. CDR3 DNA: TGTGCCTGGAGTGATGGTAGCGGGGGGTCCTACAATGAGCAGTTCTTC.

The chain carries TRBV12-5 and TRBJ2-4; TRBD2 matches 10 bases. The V and J ends lost 0 bases and 3 bases, in that order; junction bases with no gene match: 8. This CDR3 comprises 18 residues. The germline V gene has CDR1 LGHNT and CDR2 FRNRAP. The DNA of the CDR3 is TGTGCTAGTGGTTTGGTACTTAAGCGGGAGGGAGGCAAAAACATTCAGTACTTC. Its translation is CASGLVLKREGGKNIQYF.

The genes are TRBV29-1 and TRBJ1-4; the D gene is possibly TRBD1 (5 bases). The CDR3 loop spans 13 amino acids. V lost 6 bases, J lost 3 bases, and 11 bases lay in between. From germline, CDR1 is SQVTM and CDR2 ANQGSEA. The CDR3 DNA follows: TGCAGCGTCGGACAAGGGGCTAATGAAAAACTGTTTTTT. It yields the protein CSVGQGANEKLFF.

The rearrangement joins TRBV6-1 to TRBJ2-3; D perhaps matches TRBD2 (5 bases). This CDR3 has 14 residues. Germline V CDR1 and CDR2: MNHNS, SASEGT. V was pared by 6 bases and J by 4 bases, with 14 bases between. CDR3 sequence: CASRGGLLPDTQYF. The CDR3 DNA sequence: TGTGCCAGCAGGGGCGGACTTTTGCCAGATACGCAGTATTTT.

This chain connects TRBV4-3 to TRBJ2-7, with 11 bases fitting TRBD2. The V and J ends lost 1 base and 4 bases, in that order; junction bases with no gene match: 6. CDR1 LGHNA and CDR2 YSLEER come from the germline V gene. There are 16 residues in the CDR3. The CDR3 loop reads CASSQGPGLADYEQYF. CDR3 bases: TGCGCCAGCAGCCAAGGGCCGGGACTAGCGGATTACGAGCAGTACTTC.